Shown below are 3 T cell receptor beta chains from a single sample sequenced in a study of Graves' ophthalmopathy and Graves' hyperthyroidism. Amplifying from RNA transcripts, the study obtained TCR beta CDR3 regions. Scientists carried out first-round RT-PCR using HTBI primers and then a second-round multiplex PCR. MiXCR, applied by TCRdb to the multiplex PCR reads, yields one record per CDR3 protein. The sample lists about 380,000 distinct CDR3 sequences; over 15% were seen once. Specimen: peripheral blood. The receptors shown here come from a woman in her late teens or twenties with stable Graves' hyperthyroidism.

The chain is built from TRBV20-1 and TRBJ2-2, with D unclear. The CDR3 length is 13 residues. CDR1 is DFQATT, CDR2 SNEGSKA, per germline (reference sequence). V gave up 0 bases and J gave up 2 bases, with 4 bases separating them. The CDR3 DNA sequence: TGCAGTGCTAGAGACTCAAACACCGGGGAGCTGTTTTTT. Encoded protein: CSARDSNTGELFF.

This clonotype has at least ten counts. This chain joins TRBV6-1 and TRBJ1-1; D might be TRBD1 (5 bases). Trimming took 5 bases from V and 5 from J, leaving 18 bases between them. CDR1 MNHNS and CDR2 SASEGT come from the germline V gene. The CDR3 totals 15 residues. For the CDR3, the DNA is TGTGCCAGCAGTCCCCTGGGGGGTGGTGAAACTGAAGCTTTCTTT. It is translated as CASSPLGGGETEAFF.

The V call is TRBV12-3 or TRBV12-4, the J call TRBJ1-2; 8 nucleotides align to TRBD1. V shed 3 bases and J 1 base; nucleotides not matched to a gene: 7. This CDR3 spans 16 amino acids. CDR3 region: CASSFPFGQGNYGYTF. CDR3 in DNA: TGTGCCAGCAGTTTCCCCTTCGGACAGGGTAACTATGGCTACACCTTC.